The present entry profiles one T cell receptor (beta chain) with its context. All enrollees were roughly 18 to 89 years old and from some 24 US areas. Cohorts were determined from participant-reported clinical history. The sample is drawn from a study of blood T cell repertoires in COVID-19. The length of the CDR3 is 15 residues. Germline V gene lookup returns CDR1 PRHDT and CDR2 FYEKMQ (reference sequence). Trimming pared 7 bases from V and 6 bases from J, leaving 16 bases between. Authors' analysis steps: From reference gene primer amplification, estimates of nucleated cell counts were derived. Here immunoSEQ multiplex PCR was the method, and the copy in TCRdb shows in-frame clones only, minus some. For V, J and clone size, that table is used; D and trimming come from the DNA. The sample lists fewer than 500,000 clones; about 85% were seen once.

The chain employs TRBV13 and TRBJ1-6; D is possibly TRBD1 (6 bases). The sequenced sample was PBMCs or T cells enriched from blood (not recorded which). This clonotype originated in a woman aged 18-29 years with acute COVID-19. The CDR3 is CASTPQGGFNSPLHF. CDR3 nucleotides: TGTGCCAGCACCCCACAGGGCGGATTTAATTCACCCCTCCACTTT.